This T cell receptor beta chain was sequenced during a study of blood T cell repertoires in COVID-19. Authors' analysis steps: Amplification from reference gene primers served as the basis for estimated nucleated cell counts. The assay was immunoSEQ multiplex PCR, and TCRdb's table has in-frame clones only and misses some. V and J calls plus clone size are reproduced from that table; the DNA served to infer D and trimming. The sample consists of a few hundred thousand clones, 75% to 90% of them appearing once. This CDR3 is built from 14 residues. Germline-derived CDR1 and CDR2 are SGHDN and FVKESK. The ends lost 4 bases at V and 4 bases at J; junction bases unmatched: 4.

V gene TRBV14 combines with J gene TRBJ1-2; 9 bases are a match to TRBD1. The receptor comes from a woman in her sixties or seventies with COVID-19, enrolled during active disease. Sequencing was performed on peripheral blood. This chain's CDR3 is CASSPGTGPYGYTF. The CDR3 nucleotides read TGTGCCAGCAGCCCGGGGACAGGGCCCTATGGCTACACCTTC.